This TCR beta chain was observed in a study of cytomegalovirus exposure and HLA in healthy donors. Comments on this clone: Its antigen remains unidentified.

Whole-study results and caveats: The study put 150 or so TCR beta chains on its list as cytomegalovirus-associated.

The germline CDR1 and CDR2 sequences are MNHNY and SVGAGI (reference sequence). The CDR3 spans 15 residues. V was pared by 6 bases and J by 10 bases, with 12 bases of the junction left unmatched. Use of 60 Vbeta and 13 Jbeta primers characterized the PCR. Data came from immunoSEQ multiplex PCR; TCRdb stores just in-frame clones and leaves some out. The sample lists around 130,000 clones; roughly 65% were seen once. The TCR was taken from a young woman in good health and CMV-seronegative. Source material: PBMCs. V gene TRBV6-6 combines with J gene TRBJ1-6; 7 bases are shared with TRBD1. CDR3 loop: CASRPSDRVGSPLHF. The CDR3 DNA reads TGTGCCAGCAGACCCTCCGACAGGGTTGGATCACCCCTCCACTTT.